This is a list of T cell receptor beta chains from one sample in a study of CD8 T cells in ankylosing spondylitis. TCRdb passed the 5' RACE reads through MiXCR, listing each CDR3 protein once. The table records 200,000 to 300,000 distinct CDR3 sequences, about 10% of them present only once. The sequencing sample was made of blood, either unsorted or a sorted T cell fraction (not recorded which). Receptors were obtained from a male donor with ankylosing spondylitis or in good health (not recorded which). CDR3s include the opening cysteine and the closing phenylalanine or tryptophan. The D gene is left open where the match is weak. The size of a clone is reported for some rows only, either as once, few or many, or as a class for expanded clones.

V	D	size	J	CDR3	DNA
TRBV11-1	TRBD1	few	TRBJ1-5	CASSFGTGLIVGNQPQHF	TGTGCCAGCAGCTTCGGGACAGGGCTTATTGTTGGCAATCAGCCCCAGCATTTT
TRBV20-1	TRBD2	many	TRBJ2-1	CSARDPTSGGARQFF	TGCAGTGCTAGAGATCCCACTAGCGGGGGGGCTAGGCAGTTCTTC
TRBV5-5	-	many	TRBJ1-1	CASSLSRGGFGTEAFF	TGTGCCAGCAGCTTGAGCCGGGGGGGTTTCGGGACTGAAGCTTTCTTT
TRBV12-3/TRBV12-4	-	many	TRBJ2-1	CASTPLGLNNEQFF	TGTGCCAGCACCCCCCTAGGACTGAACAATGAGCAGTTCTTC
TRBV19	-	-	TRBJ2-2	CASSIRVNTGELFF	TGTGCCAGTAGTATAAGAGTTAACACCGGGGAGCTGTTTTTT
TRBV7-3	TRBD2	many	TRBJ2-1	CASSITSGSIDEQFF	TGTGCCAGCAGCATTACTAGCGGGAGTATCGATGAGCAGTTCTTC
TRBV7-6	-	-	TRBJ2-1	CASSKGHWNEQFF	TGTGCCAGCAGCAAGGGACATTGGAATGAGCAGTTCTTC
TRBV5-6	-	many	TRBJ1-2	CASSLEVNGYTF	TGTGCCAGCAGCTTGGAGGTTAACGGCTACACCTTC
TRBV6-2/TRBV6-3	-	many	TRBJ1-1	CASSYATEAFF	TGTGCCAGCAGTTACGCGACTGAAGCTTTCTTT
TRBV7-2	-	few	TRBJ2-1	CASSSGRAYNEQFF	TGTGCCAGCAGCTCCGGACGGGCCTACAATGAGCAGTTCTTC
TRBV5-1	-	many	TRBJ2-5	CASSLAPPRETQYF	TGCGCCAGCAGCTTGGCCCCCCCGCGAGAGACCCAGTACTTC
TRBV29-1	TRBD2	many	TRBJ2-1	CSVEAPGLLRFADEQFF	TGCAGCGTTGAAGCCCCGGGACTACTCCGTTTCGCCGATGAGCAGTTCTTC
TRBV10-3	-	-	TRBJ1-1	CAISDHRGKGAFF	TGTGCCATCAGTGATCACCGGGGCAAAGGAGCTTTCTTT
TRBV7-9	-	-	TRBJ2-2	CASSLLTSTGELFF	TGTGCCAGCAGCTTACTCACTTCCACCGGGGAGCTGTTTTTT
TRBV20-1	TRBD2	-	TRBJ2-3	CSFRGLAGGPSTDTQYF	TGCAGTTTCCGGGGACTAGCGGGGGGGCCAAGCACAGATACGCAGTATTTT
TRBV5-8	-	-	TRBJ2-7	CASSLYRQAGEQYF	TGTGCCAGCAGCTTGTACCGGCAGGCGGGGGAGCAGTACTTC
TRBV27	-	many	TRBJ2-5	CASSLTVQETQYF	TGTGCCAGCAGTTTAACGGTACAAGAGACCCAGTACTTC
TRBV3-1	TRBD1	-	TRBJ1-2	CASSQDLAGGLYGYTF	TGTGCCAGCAGCCAAGATCTAGCAGGGGGTCTCTATGGCTACACCTTC
TRBV20-1	TRBD2	-	TRBJ2-3	CSAPDSAGVGDTQYF	TGCAGTGCTCCCGACTCTGCGGGAGTGGGAGATACGCAGTATTTT
TRBV11-2	-	many	TRBJ1-1	CASSFSRANPEAFF	TGTGCCAGCAGCTTCTCTCGGGCTAACCCTGAAGCTTTCTTT
TRBV28	-	-	TRBJ2-7	CASSPWGAAPPSYEQYF	TGTGCCAGCAGCCCGTGGGGGGCGGCACCACCTTCCTACGAGCAGTACTTC
TRBV20-1	-	many	TRBJ1-2	CSARDGTRGGYGYTF	TGCAGTGCTAGAGATGGGACGAGAGGGGGCTATGGCTACACCTTC
TRBV12-3/TRBV12-4	-	few	TRBJ2-3	CASSFEGLSTDTQYF	TGTGCCAGCAGTTTTGAGGGACTGAGCACAGATACGCAGTATTTT